Below are 12 T cell receptor beta chains sequenced from a single sample in a study of CD8+ T cells in alopecia areata. The treatment is: oral pan-JAK inhibitor, 5-10 mg twice daily. Reverse transcribed after extraction, RNA yielded cDNA as the sequencing template. Method: immunoSEQ multiplex PCR; TCRdb's copy keeps in-frame clones and lacks some. The table lists about 190,000 clones, roughly 62% of them singletons. The source material was CD8+ T cells sorted from blood, sampled at week 24, from a patient treated with tofacitinib. All receptors come from a human donor with alopecia areata.

The rearrangement uses TRBV6-5 and TRBJ2-2; 7 nucleotides align to TRBD1. CDR3 length: 14 residues. The germline V gene encodes CDR1 MNHEY and CDR2 SVGAGI. Trimming took 8 bases from V and 4 from J; bases not matched to a gene: 7. CDR3 DNA: TGTGCCAGCGGATCGACAGGGTTCACCGGGGAGCTGTTTTTT. Its translation: CASGSTGFTGELFF.

The chain has TRBV7-9 and TRBJ2-2; D is undetermined. In germline, CDR1 is SEHNR, CDR2 FQNEAQ (reference sequence). This CDR3 has 15 amino acids. The germline V and J ends were trimmed by 5 bases and 0 bases, with 10 bases remaining between them. The CDR3 DNA sequence: TGTGCCAGCAGCCCAAGAACCCCGAACACCGGGGAGCTGTTTTTT. It codes for CASSPRTPNTGELFF.

This clone was seen a few times. This chain connects TRBV7-9 to TRBJ1-6; D might be TRBD1 (5 bases). The germline V gene encodes CDR1 SEHNR and CDR2 FQNEAQ (reference sequence). Between the trimmed V and J ends, which lost 1 base and 0 bases, there was a span of 10 bases. CDR3 length: 17 residues. CDR3 in DNA: TGTGCCAGCAGCTTAGAGGAGGGGAGCTCCTATAATTCACCCCTCCACTTT. Protein sequence: CASSLEEGSSYNSPLHF.

Here the CDR3 reads CASSFGGRTDTQYF. CDR3 sequence (DNA): TGTGCCAGCAGCTTCGGGGGCCGCACAGATACGCAGTATTTT. This rearrangement joins TRBV5-6 to TRBJ2-3; D tentatively reads TRBD1 or TRBD2 (6 bases each). Germline values: CDR1 SGHDT, CDR2 YYEEEE. V lost 2 bases to trimming and J lost 1 base, with 8 bases between them. The CDR3 is 14 amino acids. Together with reference TRBV5-6 and TRBJ2-3, the CDR3 gives the full variable domain: DAGVTQSPTHLIKTRGQQVTLRCSPKSGHDTVSWYQQALGQGPQFIFQYYEEEERQRGNFPDRFSGHQFPNYSSELNVNALLLGDSALYLCASSFGGRTDTQYFGPGTRLTVL.

The V and J genes are TRBV5-1 and TRBJ2-5; 7 bases are a match to TRBD1. Germline V lookup: CDR1 SGHRS, CDR2 YFSETQ. V was pared by 4 bases and J by 5 bases, with 20 bases of the junction left unmatched. The CDR3 loop spans 18 amino acids. CDR3 residues: CASSLSHRDSGVIETQYF. The CDR3 DNA sequence: TGCGCCAGCAGCCTAAGTCACCGGGACAGTGGAGTTATTGAGACCCAGTACTTC.

Points on this clone: The identical CDR3 is also encoded by other nucleotide sequences in the sample. The chain combines TRBV5-6 with TRBJ2-2; no clear D. The CDR3 sequence is 13 residues long. V was shortened by 0 bases and J by 4 bases, with 4 bases between the two germline ends. Germline loops: CDR1 SGHDT, CDR2 YYEEEE. The chain's CDR3 is CASSLGSTGELFF. For the CDR3, the DNA is TGTGCCAGCAGCTTGGGATCCACCGGGGAGCTGTTTTTT.

This chain's CDR3 is CASTPAVGLHTEAFF. The CDR3 bases are TGCGCCAGCACCCCTGCCGTAGGGCTCCACACTGAAGCTTTCTTT. The rearrangement uses TRBV5-1 and TRBJ1-1, with D unclear. With 6 bases removed from V and 3 bases from J, the gap between germline ends came to 18 bases. The CDR3 extends over 15 amino acids. Germline V CDR1 and CDR2: SGHRS, YFSETQ.

This clone appeared a few times. The CDR3 DNA is TGTGCCAGCACCCTCCCGGGGGGGCTAGACACCGGGGAGCTGTTTTTT. This encodes CASTLPGGLDTGELFF. The chain combines TRBV6-6 with TRBJ2-2; 8 positions agree with TRBD2. The CDR3 runs 16 residues. V shed 7 bases and J 3 bases; nucleotides not matched to a gene: 10. CDR1 MNHNY and CDR2 SVGAGI come from the germline V gene (reference sequence).

The chain employs TRBV2 and TRBJ2-1, with 9 bases matching TRBD1. Trimming took 9 bases from V and 8 from J; bases not matched to a gene: 20. Germline CDR1 is SNHLY and CDR2 is FYNNEI. The CDR3 loop spans 17 amino acids. CDR3 in amino acids: CARDGKRDRATLDEQFF. CDR3 in DNA: TGTGCCAGGGATGGAAAACGGGACAGGGCCACTTTGGATGAGCAGTTCTTC.

This chain joins TRBV11-2 and TRBJ1-2, with 10 nucleotides matching TRBD1. The CDR3 extends over 13 amino acids. Germline CDR1 SGHAT, CDR2 FQNNGV. The J segment lost 6 bases and the V segment lost 10 bases, leaving 8 bases of the junction unmatched. This CDR3 reads CATLGGTGDGYTF. The CDR3 DNA follows: TGTGCCACACTAGGGGGGACAGGGGATGGCTACACCTTC.

CDR3 bases: TGCGCCAGCAGCTTGGGGCCCCCGTACGAGCAGTACTTC. Protein sequence: CASSLGPPYEQYF. V usage is TRBV5-1 and J usage is TRBJ2-7; D gene unclear. V was trimmed by 0 bases and J by 4 bases, leaving 8 bases between them. This CDR3 is 13 amino acids long. Germline CDR1 SGHRS, CDR2 YFSETQ.

This clone was seen only a few times. V is TRBV15 and J is TRBJ1-1, with a weak D call TRBD1 (6 bases). This CDR3 contains 13 residues. With 3 bases removed from V and 11 bases from J, the gap between germline ends came to 16 bases. CDR1 is LNHNV and CDR2 is YYDKDF in the germline V gene (reference sequence). The CDR3 loop reads CATSSPGALGAFF. Here the CDR3 DNA reads TGTGCCACCAGCAGTCCGGGGGCATTGGGGGCTTTCTTT.